This T cell receptor (beta chain) is drawn from a study of lymphopenia after photon versus proton radiotherapy. The study's findings and limits: Oligoclonal CD8+ Temra expansion after nadir drove photon patients' diversity drop. Larger post-nadir TCR diversity loss correlated inversely with survival in deceased patients. Photon-treated patients lost naive T cells and TCR diversity; proton-treated stayed stable. Only patients who died were analyzed for survival; proton advantage is unproven.

Clones were sequenced by immunoSEQ multiplex PCR, and TCRdb holds only the in-frame ones, with some missing. Found here are some 170,000 clones, approximately 86% of them singletons; the top ten hold about 4.4%. A word on this clone: Its cognate antigen is unknown.

Per the germline V gene, CDR1 is MNHEY and CDR2 is SMNVEV (reference sequence). The CDR3 totals 17 residues. With 5 bases clipped from V and 5 bases from J, the junction kept 14 bases outside the gene matches. The sample here was peripheral blood, taken from a patient treated with photon-based radiotherapy. The TCR comes from a man aged 45-65 years with gastric cancer. The chain joins TRBV27 to TRBJ2-7, with 11 bases lining up with TRBD2. For the CDR3, the DNA is TGTGCCAGCAGTCCCCTCCTGACTAGCGGGAAGGTCCACGAGCAGTACTTC. Translation gives CASSPLLTSGKVHEQYF.